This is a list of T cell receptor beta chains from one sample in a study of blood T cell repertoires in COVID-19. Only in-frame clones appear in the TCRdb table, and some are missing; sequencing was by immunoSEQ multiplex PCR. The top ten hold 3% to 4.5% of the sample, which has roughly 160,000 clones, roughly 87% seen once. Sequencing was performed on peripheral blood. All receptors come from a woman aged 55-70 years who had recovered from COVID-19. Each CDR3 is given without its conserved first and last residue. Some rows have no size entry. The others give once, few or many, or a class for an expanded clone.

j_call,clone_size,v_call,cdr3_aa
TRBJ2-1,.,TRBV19,ASSMVPGRGAYNEQF
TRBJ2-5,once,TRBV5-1,ASSLEGGRQETQY
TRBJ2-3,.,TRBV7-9,ASSPLGGGITDTQY
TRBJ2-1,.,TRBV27,ASSLSGPRSYNEQF
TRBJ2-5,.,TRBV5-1,ASTLAGGKETQY
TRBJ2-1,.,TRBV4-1,ASSQEGTGQGEQF
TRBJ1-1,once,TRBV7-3,ASSLAGTVGPEAF
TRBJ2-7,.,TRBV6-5,ASRLGTGDAYEQY
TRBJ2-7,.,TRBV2,ASSGASGTDKNEQY
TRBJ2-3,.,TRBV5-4,ASSSGGRTDTQY
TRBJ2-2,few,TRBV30,AWTPGQGDTGELF
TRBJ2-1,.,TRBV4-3,ASSQHLRGVYNEQF
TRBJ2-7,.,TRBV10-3,AIKRTGADYEQY
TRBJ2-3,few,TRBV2,ASSKSNPDTQY
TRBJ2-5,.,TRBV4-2,ASSRGLAGNIETQY
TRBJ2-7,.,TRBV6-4,ASSDSWARVDEQY
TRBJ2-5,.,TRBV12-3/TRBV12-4,ASNTHAGETQY
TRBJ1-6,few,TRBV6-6,ASSYGQGQSPLH
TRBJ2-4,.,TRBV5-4,ASKSFGGAKNIQY
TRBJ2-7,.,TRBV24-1,ATSDSQGQSKQY
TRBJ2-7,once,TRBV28,ASSFAGFTANEQY
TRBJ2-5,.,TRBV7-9,ASSFVSFWLNQETQY
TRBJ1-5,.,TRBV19,ASSMREYNQPQH
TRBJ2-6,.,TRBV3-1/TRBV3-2,ASGRQGPGANVLT
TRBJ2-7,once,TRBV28,ASSLWRTGSYEQY
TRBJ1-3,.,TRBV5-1,ASSLTEAKGSGNTIY
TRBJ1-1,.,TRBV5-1,ASSLGQGADTEAF
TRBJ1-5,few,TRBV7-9,ASSWTDSNQPQH
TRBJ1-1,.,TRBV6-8,ASSPPGGDTEAF
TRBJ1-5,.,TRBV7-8,ASSLGQTSNQPQH
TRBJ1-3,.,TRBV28,ASSLGPGQSSGNTIY
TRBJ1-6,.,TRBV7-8,ASSLVGGGGSPLH
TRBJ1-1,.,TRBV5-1,ASSAGENTEAF
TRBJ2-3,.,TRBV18,ASSPPIRDTDTQY
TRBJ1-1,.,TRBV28,ASSLLTVNTEAF